This T cell receptor (beta chain) appears in the sequencing data of a study of T cell repertoires in cytomegalovirus infection. Across the study: As its CMV epitopes, the study selected recently identified HLA-C-restricted and well-studied HLA-B-restricted targets. Signatures in public TCR beta sequences pointed to both CMV infection and matching HLA type. Notes on the study in general: The response measured ex vivo was dominated by TCR beta clonotypes (HLA-C-restricted and CMV-specific).

TCRdb processed the reads anew with MiXCR; each CDR3 protein has one entry. The sample has approximately 100,000 distinct CDR3 sequences, around 40% seen once; the top ten hold 65% to 75%. Trimming left V 3 bases short and J 0 bases short, with 5 bases between. Germline CDR1 is MNHNS and CDR2 is SASEGT. The CDR3 sequence is 13 residues long. This clonotype was recorded at least ten times. What it binds is unknown. The rearrangement joins TRBV6-1 to TRBJ1-1; maybe TRBD1 (5 bases). This sequence originates from a human donor in good health (CMV status not recorded). Some clones in this sample may be carry-over from other donors' samples. The input for sequencing was CD8+ T cells from cultured PBMCs, taken from culture after CMV antigen stimulation. In DNA form, the CDR3 reads TGTGCCAGCAGTGACAGGGTGAACACTGAAGCTTTCTTT. Its translation is CASSDRVNTEAFF.